The 17 T cell receptor beta chains reported below all come from one sample, sequenced in a study of PD-L1 blockade in urothelial cancer. Regarding time point: peripheral blood 6 weeks after treatment start. Sequenced by immunoSEQ multiplex PCR; TCRdb stores in-frame clones only, minus some. The sample shows over 100,000 clones, 75% to 95% of them seen only once. The sequences come from PBMCs, collected around atezolizumab (anti-PD-L1) treatment. Source of these receptors: a man in his 60s with urothelial cancer.

The CDR3 coding sequence is TGCGCCAGCAGCCAAGATACGGAGACAGTCGCAGGGGCAGAGACCCAGTACTTC. Translating gives CASSQDTETVAGAETQYF. This chain uses TRBV4-1 with TRBJ2-5; weak D call: TRBD1 (6 bases). The length of the CDR3 is 18 residues. CDR1 MGHRA and CDR2 YSYEKL come from the germline V gene. V lost 0 bases and J lost 4, with 21 bases in between.

The chain recombines TRBV5-4 with TRBJ2-3, with 8 bases aligning to TRBD1. The CDR3 is made up of 17 amino acids. From germline, CDR1 is SGHNT and CDR2 YYREEE (reference sequence). V gave up 3 bases and J gave up 0 bases; unmatched junction bases: 9. The CDR3 reads CASSSGGTGTSTDTQYF. The DNA for the CDR3 is TGTGCCAGCAGCTCCGGTGGGACAGGAACTAGCACAGATACGCAGTATTTT.

J is TRBJ2-7 and V is TRBV7-9; 9 bases agree with TRBD1. Germline loops: CDR1 SEHNR, CDR2 FQNEAQ (reference sequence). This CDR3 is 14 amino acids long. With V trimmed by 3 bases and J by 2 bases, 2 bases remained unmatched. The CDR3 loop reads CASSFWDRAYEQYF. The CDR3 nucleotides are TGTGCCAGCAGCTTCTGGGACAGGGCCTACGAGCAGTACTTC.

The chain has TRBV28 and TRBJ1-4; D is uncertain. V dropped 3 bases and J dropped 0 bases, with 11 bases sitting between them. CDR3 size: 16 residues. The germline V gene has CDR1 MDHEN and CDR2 SYDVKM. CDR3 in amino acids: CASSLVVGATNEKLFF. The CDR3 bases are TGTGCCAGCAGTTTGGTTGTCGGAGCAACTAATGAAAAACTGTTTTTT.

The chain couples TRBV5-4 to TRBJ2-7; 8 nucleotides agree with TRBD2. This CDR3 spans 15 amino acids. V shed 1 base, J shed 7 bases, and the junction held 10 bases outside the gene matches. Germline-derived CDR1 and CDR2 are SGHNT and YYREEE (reference sequence). Here the CDR3 reads CASSLSSTVAGEQYF. In DNA, the CDR3 is TGTGCCAGCAGCTTGTCCTCAACGGTAGCGGGGGAGCAGTACTTC.

V usage is TRBV2 and J usage is TRBJ1-6, with D unresolved. Germline-derived CDR1 and CDR2 are SNHLY and FYNNEI. The V end was cut by 10 bases, the J end by 13 bases, with 20 bases between. The CDR3 loop spans 13 amino acids. In DNA form, the CDR3 reads TGTGCCAACCAGAAATCTCCATTAGCCCCCCTCCACTTT. Translated: CANQKSPLAPLHF.

The CDR3 reads CASSKQGSETQYF. The CDR3 DNA follows: TGTGCCAGCAGCAAACAGGGTAGCGAGACCCAGTACTTC. The chain has TRBV5-6 and TRBJ2-5; TRBD1 is a possible D gene (6 bases). This CDR3 spans 13 amino acids. The ends were cut back, 4 bases at V and 5 bases at J, with 12 bases in the middle. The germline V gene has CDR1 SGHDT and CDR2 YYEEEE.

This clone came up once. The chain has TRBV9 and TRBJ2-1; D ambiguous. Trimming took 0 bases from V and 5 from J, leaving 6 bases between them. The CDR3 totals 13 residues. Germline V gene sequence: CDR1 SGDLS, CDR2 YYNGEE. The CDR3 region is CASSVGTNNEQFF. In DNA, the CDR3 is TGTGCCAGCAGCGTAGGTACTAACAATGAGCAGTTCTTC.

The V gene is TRBV4-3, the J gene TRBJ1-6; D is possibly TRBD1 (5 bases). The CDR3 has 15 amino acids. The germline V gene encodes CDR1 LGHNA and CDR2 YSLEER. V gave up 1 base and J gave up 6 bases, with 10 bases separating them. In DNA, the CDR3 is TGCGCCAGCAGCCAAGTCGGGGGGGGTAATTCACCCCTCCACTTT. This sequence encodes CASSQVGGGNSPLHF.

The gene calls are TRBV28 and TRBJ1-2; a possible D gene is TRBD1 (6 bases). CDR3 length: 13 residues. Germline CDR1 and CDR2: MDHEN and SYDVKM. The ends were cut back, 6 bases at V and 4 bases at J, with 12 bases in the middle. This CDR3 is CASSRDIIYGYTF. The CDR3 coding sequence is TGTGCCAGCAGCAGGGACATCATCTATGGCTACACCTTC.

The V gene is TRBV18, the J gene TRBJ2-4, with D possibly being TRBD1 (6 bases). The V end lost 0 bases, the J end lost 0 bases, and 15 bases lay between the germline ends. Germline V lookup: CDR1 KGHSH, CDR2 LQKENI. CDR3 length equals 18 residues. The CDR3 DNA follows: TGTGCCAGCTCACCACCGAATACCGGGACAAAAGCCAAAAACATTCAGTACTTC. It yields the protein CASSPPNTGTKAKNIQYF.

This chain links TRBV6-1 with TRBJ1-2, with TRBD1 matching over 8 bases. V lost 4 bases, J lost 1 base, and 14 bases stayed unmatched. This CDR3 contains 18 residues. Per germline, CDR1 MNHNS and CDR2 SASEGT. In DNA, the CDR3 is TGTGCCAGCAGTGCTCAGGGGGCCCTTCGGCAAAATAACTATGGCTACACCTTC. Amino acids: CASSAQGALRQNNYGYTF.

The gene calls are TRBV15 and TRBJ2-5; 9 bases are a match to TRBD2. V dropped 2 bases and J dropped 1; count of bases not matched to a gene: 8. Germline V CDR1 and CDR2: LNHNV, YYDKDF (reference sequence). This CDR3 comprises 17 residues. The DNA of the CDR3 is TGTGCCACCAGCAGAAGGGACCAGACTAGCGGCCAAGAGACCCAGTACTTC. As protein: CATSRRDQTSGQETQYF.

This clone was seen only once. The chain joins TRBV15 to TRBJ2-5; the D gene is possibly TRBD1 (6 bases). Germline CDR1 LNHNV, CDR2 YYDKDF (reference sequence). The CDR3 has 12 residues. CDR3 sequence reads: CGQGQPQETQYF. CDR3 sequence (DNA): TGTGGACAAGGACAGCCTCAAGAGACCCAGTACTTC.

This chain joins TRBV6-6 and TRBJ2-7; D unresolved. The CDR3 length is 13 residues. Germline V CDR1 and CDR2: MNHNY, SVGAGI (reference sequence). The V end was cut by 7 bases, the J end by 1 base, with 11 bases between. The CDR3 nucleotides are TGTGCCAGCAAATGGAGCGATTCCTACGAGCAGTACTTC. Its translation is CASKWSDSYEQYF.

CDR3 bases: TGTGCCAGCACTAGAACAGGGGGCGGATTTGAAAAACTGTTTTTT. It is translated as CASTRTGGGFEKLFF. V usage is TRBV2 and J usage is TRBJ1-4, with TRBD1 matching 9 bases. The CDR3 contains 15 residues. V lost 7 bases and J lost 7; bases outside the gene matches: 10. Germline values: CDR1 SNHLY, CDR2 FYNNEI.

This rearrangement joins TRBV28 to TRBJ2-7, with D maybe TRBD2 (6 bases). Trimming stripped 3 bases from V and 6 bases from J, with 12 bases between. This CDR3 comprises 13 residues. CDR1 is MDHEN, CDR2 SYDVKM, per germline. DNA for the CDR3: TGTGCCAGCAGTTTCCCGGGGGAGGCCGAGCAGTACTTC. Protein product: CASSFPGEAEQYF.